These 25 T cell receptor beta chains share one sample of origin, sequenced in a study of T cell clonotyping in hematopoietic cell transplantation. This table comes from immunoSEQ multiplex PCR, and its TCRdb copy is limited to in-frame clones, with some not included. The repertoire consists of roughly 37,000 clones, with 80% to 90% occurring once and the leading ten covering roughly 1.9%. The sample taken for sequencing was peripheral blood mononuclear cells. Every receptor here comes from a middle-aged woman in good health. Some clones in this sample may be carry-over from other donors' samples.

The V and J genes are TRBV7-9 and TRBJ1-4, with 9 bases fitting TRBD1. Germline V gene lookup returns CDR1 SEHNR and CDR2 FQNEAQ (reference sequence). The V and J ends lost 5 bases and 5 bases, in that order; junction bases with no gene match: 6. This CDR3 is built from 15 residues. CDR3 in amino acids: CASSLEDRGNEKLFF. The CDR3 region has the DNA TGTGCCAGCAGCCTAGAGGACAGGGGAAATGAAAAACTGTTTTTT.

This rearrangement joins TRBV5-4 to TRBJ1-2; TRBD1 might be the D (6 bases). V was cut by 7 bases and J by 8 bases, with 15 bases left in between. The CDR3 has 12 residues. Germline lookup yields CDR1 SGHNT and CDR2 YYREEE (reference sequence). CDR3 sequence reads: CASGQQGQGYTF. In nucleotides, the CDR3 is TGTGCCAGCGGTCAACAGGGCCAGGGCTACACCTTC.

The chain combines TRBV29-1 with TRBJ1-4, with D possibly TRBD1 on 5 matching bases. V was shortened by 4 bases and J by 2 bases, with 11 bases between the two germline ends. The CDR3 runs 14 residues. From germline, CDR1 is SQVTM and CDR2 ANQGSEA. For the CDR3, the DNA is TGCAGCGTTGGGGAACGGGGCACTAATGAAAAACTGTTTTTT. This gives the protein CSVGERGTNEKLFF.

This clone showed up just once. The V gene is TRBV7-9, the J gene TRBJ1-4, with D hard to call. V was cut by 7 bases and J by 1 base, with 10 bases left in between. Germline loops: CDR1 SEHNR, CDR2 FQNEAQ (reference sequence). This CDR3 has 14 residues. For the CDR3, the DNA is TGTGCCAGCACGATACGGGGAACTAATGAAAAACTGTTTTTT. It yields the protein CASTIRGTNEKLFF.

There are a few counts of this clone. The V and J genes are TRBV28 and TRBJ2-5, with 7 nucleotides matching TRBD2. Losses at the gene ends were 8 bases for V and 5 bases for J; bases not matched to a gene: 11. The CDR3 sequence is 14 residues long. In germline, CDR1 is MDHEN, CDR2 SYDVKM. The CDR3 DNA is TGTGCCAGCCGCGTCACCGGGACTACGGAGACCCAGTACTTC. Translating it yields CASRVTGTTETQYF.

This chain joins TRBV15 and TRBJ2-7; D is possibly TRBD2 (5 bases). The CDR3 is 14 residues long. CDR1 and CDR2 (germline): LNHNV, YYDKDF (reference sequence). V lost 5 bases to trimming and J lost 0 bases, with 11 bases between them. CDR3 loop: CATSGQRSSYEQYF. The DNA of the CDR3 is TGTGCCACCAGCGGCCAGCGGAGCTCCTACGAGCAGTACTTC.

The chain recombines TRBV9 with TRBJ1-1; tentatively, D is TRBD1 (6 bases). This CDR3 contains 14 residues. Germline V gives CDR1 SGDLS, CDR2 YYNGEE. The V and J ends lost 4 bases and 1 base respectively, with 11 bases between them. DNA of the CDR3: TGTGCCAGCAGCCATGGACAGACGAACACTGAAGCTTTCTTT. Protein product: CASSHGQTNTEAFF. Based on the CDR3 plus reference TRBV9 and TRBJ1-1, the full variable domain is DSGVTQTPKHLITATGQRVTLRCSPRSGDLSVYWYQQSLDQGLQFLIQYYNGEERAKGNILERFSAQQFPDLHSELNLSSLELGDSALYFCASSHGQTNTEAFFGQGTRLTVV.

The chain links TRBV10-1 to TRBJ1-1; tentative D call: TRBD1 (5 bases). V lost 5 bases to trimming and J lost 4 bases, with 11 bases between them. Germline CDR1 reads WNHNN; CDR2 reads SYGVQD (reference sequence). There are 13 residues in the CDR3. The CDR3 coding sequence is TGCGCCAGCAGTTATAGCGGGGCCACTGAAGCTTTCTTT. Its translation: CASSYSGATEAFF.

Turning to this clone: A junction boundary mismatches the germline segment, possibly from a read error. The chain uses TRBV7-9 and TRBJ2-3; D gene ambiguous. The germline V gene encodes CDR1 SEHNR and CDR2 FQNEAQ (reference sequence). CDR3 length: 10 amino acids. The chain's CDR3 is CASSIDTQYF. For the CDR3, the DNA is TGTGCCAGCAGCATAGATACGCAGTATTTT.

This chain links TRBV30 with TRBJ2-3, with D unresolved. This CDR3 contains 12 residues. V was trimmed by 2 bases and J by 5 bases, leaving 8 bases between them. The germline V gene has CDR1 GTSNPN and CDR2 SVGIG (reference sequence). The CDR3 here is CAWSPTRDTQYF. DNA for the CDR3: TGTGCCTGGAGTCCTACGAGAGATACGCAGTATTTT.

This clone was counted once. The V call is TRBV5-1, the J call TRBJ2-7, with 9 bases aligning to TRBD1. V lost 2 bases, J lost 5 bases, and 11 bases stayed unmatched. This CDR3 contains 16 residues. Germline loops: CDR1 SGHRS, CDR2 YFSETQ. Here the CDR3 reads CASSLLPGQGINEQYF. DNA of the CDR3: TGCGCCAGCAGCTTACTCCCGGGACAGGGAATTAACGAGCAGTACTTC.

The chain links TRBV5-4 to TRBJ2-3; D possibly corresponds to TRBD2 (5 bases). The CDR3 covers 14 residues. Deletions cut 4 bases from V and 2 bases from J, with 11 bases between. Germline V CDR1 and CDR2: SGHNT, YYREEE (reference sequence). In DNA, the CDR3 is TGTGCCAGCAGCACGGGATCAAACACAGATACGCAGTATTTT. Its translation is CASSTGSNTDTQYF. The full variable domain, with the rest looked up from reference TRBV5-4 and TRBJ2-3, is ETGVTQSPTHLIKTRGQQVTLRCSSQSGHNTVSWYQQALGQGPQFIFQYYREEENGRGNFPPRFSGLQFPNYSSELNVNALELDDSALYLCASSTGSNTDTQYFGPGTRLTVL.

The CDR3 region is CASRRLAGASDTQYF. The CDR3 bases are TGTGCCAGCAGACGACTAGCGGGAGCGTCAGATACGCAGTATTTT. The V and J genes are TRBV6-5 and TRBJ2-3; 12 bases align to TRBD2. Germline CDR1 is MNHEY and CDR2 is SVGAGI. V trimming: 6 bases; J trimming: 4 bases; junction bases outside the gene matches: 5. The CDR3 length is 15 residues.

The chain joins TRBV28 to TRBJ1-1; D ambiguous. The germline V gene encodes CDR1 MDHEN and CDR2 SYDVKM. This CDR3 contains 14 residues. V was cut by 2 bases and J by 3 bases, with 10 bases left in between. The CDR3 here is CASSLSLEYTEAFF. In DNA form, the CDR3 reads TGTGCCAGCAGTTTAAGCCTGGAGTACACTGAAGCTTTCTTT.

This rearrangement joins TRBV6-6 to TRBJ1-5; 7 bases line up with TRBD1. J was trimmed by 3 bases and V by 0 bases; bases with no gene match: 2. From germline, CDR1 is MNHNY and CDR2 SVGAGI (reference sequence). The CDR3 is 15 amino acids. CDR3 in amino acids: CASSYSGQINQPQHF. For the CDR3, the DNA is TGTGCCAGCAGTTACTCGGGACAGATCAATCAGCCCCAGCATTTT.

The gene calls are TRBV2 and TRBJ1-2; D is unclear. The CDR3 extends over 10 amino acids. The V end lost 6 bases, the J end lost 8 bases, and 7 bases lay between the germline ends. Germline lookup yields CDR1 SNHLY and CDR2 FYNNEI. The chain's CDR3 is CASRMVGYTF. The CDR3, as DNA: TGTGCCAGCAGAATGGTAGGCTACACCTTC. Filled out from reference TRBV2 and TRBJ1-2, the complete variable domain reads EPEVTQTPSHQVTQMGQEVILRCVPISNHLYFYWYRQILGQKVEFLVSFYNNEISEKSEIFDDQFSVERPDGSNFTLKIRSTKLEDSAMYFCASRMVGYTFGSGTRLTVV.

The chain links TRBV27 to TRBJ2-1; D is possibly TRBD2 (6 bases). CDR3 length: 16 residues. With 1 base removed from V and 4 bases from J, the gap between germline ends came to 14 bases. The germline CDR1 and CDR2 sequences are MNHEY and SMNVEV (reference sequence). CDR3 bases: TGTGCCAGCAGTTTATTAGGGGTCCGGGGGTACAATGAGCAGTTCTTC. Translating gives CASSLLGVRGYNEQFF.

V gene TRBV5-6 combines with J gene TRBJ1-1; no clear D gene. V was shortened by 4 bases and J by 1 base, with 14 bases between the two germline ends. Germline loops: CDR1 SGHDT, CDR2 YYEEEE. The length of the CDR3 is 15 residues. The CDR3, as DNA: TGTGCCAGCAGCCTCGGGATCGGAGGGAACACTGAAGCTTTCTTT. It specifies CASSLGIGGNTEAFF. The whole variable domain, remainder taken from reference TRBV5-6 and TRBJ1-1, is DAGVTQSPTHLIKTRGQQVTLRCSPKSGHDTVSWYQQALGQGPQFIFQYYEEEERQRGNFPDRFSGHQFPNYSSELNVNALLLGDSALYLCASSLGIGGNTEAFFGQGTRLTVV.

The V gene is TRBV5-4, the J gene TRBJ2-3; a possible D gene is TRBD2 (6 bases). Trimming pared 8 bases from V and 3 bases from J, leaving 13 bases between. Germline CDR1 reads SGHNT; CDR2 reads YYREEE (reference sequence). The CDR3 contains 13 residues. The CDR3 protein is CASSPRETDTQYF. Here the CDR3 DNA reads TGTGCCAGTTCGCCCCGGGAGACAGATACGCAGTATTTT.

The rearrangement uses TRBV23-1 and TRBJ1-5; D remains ambiguous. TRBV23-1 is an ORF, with its function uncertain. The ends were cut back, 0 bases at V and 4 bases at J, with 13 bases in the middle. The CDR3 consists of 16 residues. The DNA for the CDR3 is TGCGCCAGCAGTCAATCGAAACGGAGGGATAATCAGCCCCAGCATTTT. This encodes CASSQSKRRDNQPQHF.

The table lists this clone with a count of one. The DNA for the CDR3 is TGTGCCAGTAGTATAGATATTTCAGGCTACGAGCAGTACTTC. It codes for CASSIDISGYEQYF. The chain uses TRBV19 and TRBJ2-7; D uncertain. There are 14 residues in the CDR3. The germline V and J ends were trimmed by 0 bases and 3 bases, with 9 bases remaining between them. CDR1 LNHDA and CDR2 SQIVND come from the germline V gene (reference sequence).

This chain uses TRBV6-1 with TRBJ2-1; TRBD1 aligns across 8 bases. The germline gives CDR1 MNHNS, CDR2 SASEGT. The CDR3 totals 13 residues. After removal of 6 bases from V and 8 bases from J, the junction contained 6 bases not matched to a gene. CDR3 sequence reads: CASRLDRGDEQFF. The CDR3 coding sequence is TGTGCCAGCAGGCTCGACAGGGGAGATGAGCAGTTCTTC.

The chain couples TRBV5-4 to TRBJ2-5, with TRBD1 as a possible D gene (6 bases). CDR1 is SGHNT and CDR2 is YYREEE in the germline V gene (reference sequence). The CDR3 covers 15 residues. Trimming took 4 bases from V and 3 from J, leaving 16 bases between them. The CDR3 DNA is TGTGCCAGCAGCCCACAGGGAACGGCAGAAGAGACCCAGTACTTC. Its protein is CASSPQGTAEETQYF.

This chain joins TRBV9 and TRBJ2-7, with 9 bases lining up with TRBD2. Germline-derived CDR1 and CDR2 are SGDLS and YYNGEE. V shed 3 bases and J 3 bases; nucleotides not matched to a gene: 7. The CDR3 length is 15 residues. In nucleotides, the CDR3 is TGTGCCAGCAGCGCTGCTAGCGGGAAAAACTACGAGCAGTACTTC. Protein: CASSAASGKNYEQYF.

The V call is TRBV30, the J call TRBJ1-5; the D gene is possibly TRBD1 (5 bases). This CDR3 has 14 amino acids. V lost 5 bases to trimming and J lost 3 bases, with 14 bases between them. Germline-derived CDR1 and CDR2 are GTSNPN and SVGIG (reference sequence). CDR3 amino acids: CAWGPWGFNQPQHF. The CDR3 DNA is TGTGCCTGGGGACCGTGGGGGTTCAATCAGCCCCAGCATTTT. The whole variable domain, filled in from reference TRBV30 and TRBJ1-5, reads SQTIHQWPATLVQPVGSPLSLECTVEGTSNPNLYWYRQAAGRGLQLLFYSVGIGQISSEVPQNLSASRPQDRQFILSSKKLLLSDSGFYLCAWGPWGFNQPQHFGDGTRLSIL.